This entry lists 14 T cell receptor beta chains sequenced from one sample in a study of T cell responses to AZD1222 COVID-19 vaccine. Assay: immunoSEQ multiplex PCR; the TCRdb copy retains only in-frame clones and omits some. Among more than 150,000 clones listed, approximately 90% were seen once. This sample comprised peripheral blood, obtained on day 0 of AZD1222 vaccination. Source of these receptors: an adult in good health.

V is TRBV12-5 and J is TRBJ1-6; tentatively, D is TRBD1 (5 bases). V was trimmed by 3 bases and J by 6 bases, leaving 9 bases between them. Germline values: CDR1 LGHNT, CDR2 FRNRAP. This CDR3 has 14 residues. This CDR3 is CASGLRGVNSPLHF. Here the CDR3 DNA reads TGTGCTAGTGGTTTACGGGGCGTTAATTCACCCCTCCACTTT.

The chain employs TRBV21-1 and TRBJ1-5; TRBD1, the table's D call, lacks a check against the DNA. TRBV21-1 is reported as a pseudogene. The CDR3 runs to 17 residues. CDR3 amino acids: CASSKVVIGRRNQPQHF. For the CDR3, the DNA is TGTGCCAGCAGCAAAGTAGTTATAGGCAGGCGAAATCAGCCCCAGCATTTT.

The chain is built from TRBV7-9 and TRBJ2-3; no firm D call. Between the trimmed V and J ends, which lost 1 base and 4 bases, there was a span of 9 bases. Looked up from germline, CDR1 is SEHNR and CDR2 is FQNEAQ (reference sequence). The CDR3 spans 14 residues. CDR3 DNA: TGTGCCAGCAGCTTAGTTCCCGACCCAGATACGCAGTATTTT. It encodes CASSLVPDPDTQYF.

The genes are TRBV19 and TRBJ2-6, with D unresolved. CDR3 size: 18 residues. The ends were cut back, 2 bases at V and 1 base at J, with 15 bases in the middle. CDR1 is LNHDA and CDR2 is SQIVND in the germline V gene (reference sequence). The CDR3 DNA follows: TGTGCCAGTAGTATAACAATAGGGATTTGGTCTGGGGCCAACGTCCTGACTTTC. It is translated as CASSITIGIWSGANVLTF.

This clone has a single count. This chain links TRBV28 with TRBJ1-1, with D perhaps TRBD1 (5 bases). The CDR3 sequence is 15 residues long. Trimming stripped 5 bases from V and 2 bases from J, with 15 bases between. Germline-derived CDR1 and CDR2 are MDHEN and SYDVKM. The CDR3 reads CASSPPGRRNTEAFF. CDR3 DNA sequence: TGTGCCAGCAGTCCCCCGGGGCGCAGAAACACTGAAGCTTTCTTT.

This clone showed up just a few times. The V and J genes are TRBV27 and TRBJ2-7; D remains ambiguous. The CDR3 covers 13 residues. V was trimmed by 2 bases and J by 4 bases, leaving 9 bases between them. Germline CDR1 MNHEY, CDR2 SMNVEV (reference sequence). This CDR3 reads CASSLRAEYEQYF. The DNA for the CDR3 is TGTGCCAGCAGTTTAAGGGCAGAATACGAGCAGTACTTC.

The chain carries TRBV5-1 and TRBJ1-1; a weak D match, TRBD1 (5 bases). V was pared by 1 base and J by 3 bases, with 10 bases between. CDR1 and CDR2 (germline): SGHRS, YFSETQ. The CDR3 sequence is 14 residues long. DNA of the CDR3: TGCGCCAGCAGCTTGTCAGGGCAGGACACTGAAGCTTTCTTT. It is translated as CASSLSGQDTEAFF.

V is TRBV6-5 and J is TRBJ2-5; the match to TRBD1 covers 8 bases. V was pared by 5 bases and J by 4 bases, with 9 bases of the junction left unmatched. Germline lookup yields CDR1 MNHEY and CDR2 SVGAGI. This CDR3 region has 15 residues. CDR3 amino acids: CASSPSQGAGETQYF. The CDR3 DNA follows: TGTGCCAGCAGTCCGTCCCAGGGGGCCGGAGAGACCCAGTACTTC.

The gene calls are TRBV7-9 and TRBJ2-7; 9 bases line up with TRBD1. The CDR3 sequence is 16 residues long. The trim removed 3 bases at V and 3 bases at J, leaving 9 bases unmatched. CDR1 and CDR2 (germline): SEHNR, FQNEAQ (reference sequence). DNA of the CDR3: TGTGCCAGCAGCTTGGGACCCGGGACAGGGAGCTACGAGCAGTACTTC. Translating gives CASSLGPGTGSYEQYF.

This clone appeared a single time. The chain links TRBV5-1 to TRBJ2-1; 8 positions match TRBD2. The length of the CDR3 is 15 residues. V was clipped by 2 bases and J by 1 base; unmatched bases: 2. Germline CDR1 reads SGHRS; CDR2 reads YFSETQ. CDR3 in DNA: TGCGCCAGCAGCTTCACTAGCGGATCCTACAATGAGCAGTTCTTC. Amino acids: CASSFTSGSYNEQFF. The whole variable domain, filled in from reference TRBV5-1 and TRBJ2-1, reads KAGVTQTPRYLIKTRGQQVTLSCSPISGHRSVSWYQQTPGQGLQFLFEYFSETQRNKGNFPGRFSGRQFSNSRSEMNVSTLELGDSALYLCASSFTSGSYNEQFFGPGTRLTVL.

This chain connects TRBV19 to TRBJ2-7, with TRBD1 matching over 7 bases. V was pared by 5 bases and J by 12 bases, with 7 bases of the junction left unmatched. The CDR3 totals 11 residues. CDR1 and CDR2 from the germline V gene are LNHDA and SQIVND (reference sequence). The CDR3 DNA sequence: TGTGCCAGTAGTCTGACAGGGTTCCTGTACTTC. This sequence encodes CASSLTGFLYF.

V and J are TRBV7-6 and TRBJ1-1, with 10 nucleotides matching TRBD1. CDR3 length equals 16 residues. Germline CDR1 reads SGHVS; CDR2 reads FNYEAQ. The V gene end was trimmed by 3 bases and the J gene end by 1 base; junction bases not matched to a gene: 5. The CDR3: CASSLRRQGANTEAFF. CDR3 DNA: TGTGCCAGCAGCTTGAGGAGACAGGGGGCGAACACTGAAGCTTTCTTT.

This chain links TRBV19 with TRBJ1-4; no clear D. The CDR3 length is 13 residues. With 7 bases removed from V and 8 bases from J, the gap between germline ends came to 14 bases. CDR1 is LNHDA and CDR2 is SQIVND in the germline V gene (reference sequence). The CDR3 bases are TGTGCCAGTACAACGGCTAGGACCGAAAAACTGTTTTTT. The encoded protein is CASTTARTEKLFF.

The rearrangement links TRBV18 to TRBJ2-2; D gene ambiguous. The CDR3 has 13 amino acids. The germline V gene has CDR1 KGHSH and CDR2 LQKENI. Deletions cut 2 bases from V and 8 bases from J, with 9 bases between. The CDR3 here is CASSPAASGELFF. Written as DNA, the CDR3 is TGTGCCAGCTCACCAGCGGCTTCAGGGGAGCTGTTTTTT.